This TCR beta chain appears in the sequencing data of a study of cytomegalovirus exposure and HLA in healthy donors. General observations from the study: TCR clusters originating in the first cohort tended to co-occur in the approximately 120 validation repertoires, according to a later analysis.

This clone was seen more than once but under ten times. Antigen unknown. While the first cohort had 600 to 800 subjects, the donors belonged to the separate validation cohort of fewer than 150 subjects. Data came from immunoSEQ multiplex PCR; TCRdb stores just in-frame clones and leaves some out. The sample contains under 200,000 clones, roughly 77% of which appear only once. The CDR3 has 13 amino acids. Trimming cost V 6 bases and J 0 bases, with 9 bases left between them. In germline, CDR1 is MNHNY, CDR2 SVGAGI (reference sequence). The sequenced sample consisted of PBMCs. The chain uses TRBV6-6 and TRBJ2-7; D might be TRBD1 (5 bases). The source is a woman aged 30 to 39 in good health and CMV-seronegative. The CDR3 DNA sequence: TGTGCCAGCAGCCGCAGGGACTCCTACGAGCAGTACTTC. Translating it yields CASSRRDSYEQYF.